This TCR beta chain originates from a study of T cells in Graves' hyperthyroidism and ophthalmopathy. General study findings and limits: Blood shared most expanded thyroid clonotypes above 0.001.

Stable disease denoted Graves' hyperthyroidism without ophthalmopathy progression within 18 months. Uncontrolled infection, other autoimmune disease, pregnancy or lactation excluded patients. This clonotype was seen only a few times. Antigen specificity is unknown. Amplification of TCR beta CDR3 regions used RNA as the template. Researchers ran a first-round RT-PCR on the TCR CDR3 using the HTBI primer set. TCRdb processed the multiplex PCR reads anew with MiXCR; each CDR3 protein has one entry. The sample lists some 600,000 distinct CDR3 sequences; about 45% were seen once. Trimming removed 10 bases from V and 4 bases from J, with 17 bases in between. Per germline, CDR1 ENHRY and CDR2 SYGVKD. CDR3 length equals 14 residues.

The TCR comes from a woman between 18 and 29 years old with Graves' hyperthyroidism. The rearrangement links TRBV10-3 to TRBJ1-5, with D uncertain. The specimen was peripheral blood or thyroid tissue (not recorded which). Here the CDR3 DNA reads TGTGCCAGCAGGTTGGAAGGGCCGAATCAGCCCCAGCATTTT. Encoded protein: CASRLEGPNQPQHF.